One sample yielded the 27 T cell receptor beta chains listed below, sequenced in a study of CD8 T cells in ankylosing spondylitis. TCRdb used MiXCR to reprocess the 5' RACE reads, holding one entry per CDR3 protein. The data show about 480,000 distinct CDR3 sequences, with roughly a sixth seen just once and just over 1% held by the top ten. The antigens for these receptors are not known. The study, taken as a whole, reports: Ankylosing spondylitis blood appeared to be characterized by a TCR beta motif of eight or nine highly homologous variants.

The source material was blood, either unsorted or a sorted T cell fraction (not recorded which). Source of these receptors: a male donor with ankylosing spondylitis.

The genes are TRBV20-1 and TRBJ2-7, with D tentatively TRBD2 (6 bases). The CDR3 totals 13 residues. Germline V gives CDR1 DFQATT, CDR2 SNEGSKA (reference sequence). CDR3: CSLMGGVTYEQYF. CDR3 nucleotides: TGCAGCCTTATGGGGGGTGTAACCTACGAGCAGTACTTC.

This clonotype was observed a handful of times. The chain has TRBV25-1 and TRBJ1-1; D uncertain. Trimming took 3 bases from V and 0 from J, leaving 8 bases between them. There are 14 residues in the CDR3. CDR1 and CDR2 from the germline V gene are MGHDK and SYGVNS. The CDR3 region is CASSEADLNTEAFF. The DNA of the CDR3 is TGTGCCAGCAGTGAGGCAGACTTGAACACTGAAGCTTTCTTT. The whole variable domain, filled in from reference TRBV25-1 and TRBJ1-1, reads EADIYQTPRYLVIGTGKKITLECSQTMGHDKMYWYQQDPGMELHLIHYSYGVNSTEKGDLSSESTVSRIRTEHFPLTLESARPSHTSQYLCASSEADLNTEAFFGQGTRLTVV.

This sequence joins TRBV3-1 and TRBJ1-1, with a tentative D call TRBD1 (6 bases). Trimming took off 4 bases at V and 0 bases at J, with 12 bases between the two ends. CDR1 and CDR2 (germline): LGHDT, YNNKEL (reference sequence). This CDR3 region has 15 residues. CDR3 region: CASSRARGVNTEAFF. DNA of the CDR3: TGTGCCAGCAGCCGAGCTAGGGGGGTGAACACTGAAGCTTTCTTT.

The CDR3 sequence: CASSLAPGNKNIQYF. The CDR3 nucleotides read TGCGCCAGCAGCTTGGCTCCGGGGAATAAAAACATTCAGTACTTC. The chain has TRBV5-1 and TRBJ2-4, with D perhaps matching TRBD2 (5 bases). V was pared by 0 bases and J by 4 bases, with 11 bases between. Per germline, CDR1 SGHRS and CDR2 YFSETQ. The CDR3 is 15 residues long.

J is TRBJ1-2 and V is TRBV29-1, with TRBD1 identical over 7 bases. Germline V CDR1 and CDR2: SQVTM, ANQGSEA. This CDR3 is built from 13 residues. With 7 bases clipped from V and 0 bases from J, the junction kept 5 bases outside the gene matches. The CDR3 is CSAYQGANYGYTF. The CDR3 DNA reads as TGCAGCGCCTATCAGGGGGCTAACTATGGCTACACCTTC.

There are a few counts of this clonotype. The chain's CDR3 is CASKGGRAAGELFF. As DNA, the CDR3 is TGTGCCAGCAAGGGCGGGAGGGCCGCCGGGGAGCTGTTTTTT. The chain is built from TRBV6-1 and TRBJ2-2, with TRBD2 identical over 9 bases. V shed 7 bases and J 6 bases; nucleotides not matched to a gene: 6. CDR1 is MNHNS and CDR2 is SASEGT in the germline V gene. CDR3 length equals 14 residues.

Only a few counts were recorded for this clonotype. The rearrangement joins TRBV28 to TRBJ2-2; no firm D call. The V gene lost 3 bases and the J gene lost 4 bases, with 6 bases spanning the gap. Germline CDR1 and CDR2: MDHEN and SYDVKM. There are 13 residues in the CDR3. The CDR3, as DNA: TGTGCCAGCAGTTTCCCCCCCACCGGGGAGCTGTTTTTT. Its protein product is CASSFPPTGELFF.

This chain uses TRBV4-1 with TRBJ2-1, with a possible D match to TRBD2 (5 bases). The V end lost 3 bases, the J end lost 5 bases, and 14 bases lay between the germline ends. Germline V CDR1 and CDR2: MGHRA, YSYEKL. CDR3 length equals 15 residues. The CDR3 nucleotides are TGCGCCAGCAGCCAGGATCCGGCGGAGGACAATGAGCAGTTCTTC. Encoded protein: CASSQDPAEDNEQFF.

Ten or more counts support this clonotype. The chain has TRBV24-1 and TRBJ2-3; no reliable D call. This CDR3 has 15 residues. From germline, CDR1 is KGHDR and CDR2 SFDVKD. V lost 3 bases, J lost 2 bases, and 11 bases lay in between. The CDR3 here is CATSDRQDPTDTQYF. DNA of the CDR3: TGTGCCACCAGTGATCGGCAGGACCCCACAGATACGCAGTATTTT.

The V gene is TRBV6-5, the J gene TRBJ1-2; 8 bases fit TRBD1. Germline CDR1 is MNHEY and CDR2 is SVGAGI. This CDR3 spans 17 amino acids. V shed 2 bases, J shed 1 base, and the junction held 9 bases outside the gene matches. Here the CDR3 DNA reads TGTGCCAGCAGTTACCGGGGACAGGCCCCTAATAACTATGGCTACACCTTC. It codes for CASSYRGQAPNNYGYTF.

The chain recombines TRBV5-6 with TRBJ2-7, with TRBD1 identical over 10 bases. With V trimmed by 0 bases and J by 0 bases, 3 bases remained unmatched. The germline gives CDR1 SGHDT, CDR2 YYEEEE. This CDR3 region has 16 residues. This chain's CDR3 is CASSLGRQGASYEQYF. The CDR3 region has the DNA TGTGCCAGCAGCTTGGGTCGACAGGGGGCCTCCTACGAGCAGTACTTC.

This clonotype was observed a few times. V usage is TRBV20-1 and J usage is TRBJ2-5; D not resolved. Germline-derived CDR1 and CDR2 are DFQATT and SNEGSKA (reference sequence). Trimming took off 5 bases at V and 2 bases at J, with 6 bases between the two ends. The CDR3 runs 11 residues. In nucleotides, the CDR3 is TGCAGTGCTTGGACGCAAGAGACCCAGTACTTC. It is translated as CSAWTQETQYF.

Written as DNA, the CDR3 is TGTGCCAGCAGCGCTGGCGGGAAGATTAATACGCAGTATTTT. Translation: CASSAGGKINTQYF. This chain connects TRBV7-2 to TRBJ2-3; possibly TRBD2 for D (6 bases). V lost 5 bases and J lost 7, with 16 bases in between. The CDR3 is made up of 14 amino acids. Germline loops: CDR1 SGHTA, CDR2 FQGNSA.

V and J are TRBV9 and TRBJ2-1, with TRBD1 matching 12 bases. With 3 bases clipped from V and 13 bases from J, the junction kept 14 bases outside the gene matches. The CDR3 runs 16 residues. Germline CDR1 and CDR2: SGDLS and YYNGEE. DNA of the CDR3: TGTGCCAGCAGCGCCACCGGGACAGGGGGCCGAAATTTCCAGTTCTTC. Translated, it gives CASSATGTGGRNFQFF.

The rearrangement links TRBV20-1 to TRBJ1-6, with D possibly TRBD1 on 5 matching bases. Germline values: CDR1 DFQATT, CDR2 SNEGSKA (reference sequence). This CDR3 has 15 residues. V lost 6 bases and J lost 3, with 15 bases in between. In nucleotides, the CDR3 is TGCAGTGCCAGGTTCCAGGGAGGCTATAATTCACCCCTCCACTTT. This sequence encodes CSARFQGGYNSPLHF.

This clonotype was seen a few times. The chain combines TRBV29-1 with TRBJ1-2; the match to TRBD1 covers 7 bases. The CDR3 runs 13 residues. Germline lookup yields CDR1 SQVTM and CDR2 ANQGSEA. Trimming removed 6 bases from V and 6 bases from J; junction bases left unmatched: 10. CDR3 sequence (DNA): TGCAGCGTGGCAACAGGGGAACTCAATGGCTACACCTTC. It is translated as CSVATGELNGYTF.

In this sample, this clonotype turned up a few times. The rearrangement links TRBV6-1 to TRBJ1-5, with 8 bases identical to TRBD1. Germline assignment: CDR1 MNHNS and CDR2 SASEGT. The CDR3 loop spans 14 amino acids. J was trimmed by 7 bases and V by 5 bases; bases with no gene match: 7. The CDR3 loop is CASSPYRGEQPQHF. CDR3 nucleotides: TGTGCCAGCAGTCCATACAGGGGGGAACAGCCCCAGCATTTT.

The rearrangement links TRBV20-1 to TRBJ1-6; 9 bases match TRBD1. Germline loops: CDR1 DFQATT, CDR2 SNEGSKA (reference sequence). The CDR3 is 15 residues long. V lost 3 bases, J lost 7 bases, and 7 bases stayed unmatched. In DNA form, the CDR3 reads TGCAGTGCTAGGGAATCCGGGACAGGGAATTCACCCCTCCACTTT. This sequence encodes CSARESGTGNSPLHF.

This chain joins TRBV5-1 and TRBJ1-1; 9 nucleotides line up with TRBD1. V gave up 4 bases and J gave up 6 bases; unmatched junction bases: 4. From germline, CDR1 is SGHRS and CDR2 YFSETQ. The CDR3 has 13 residues. The CDR3 loop reads CASSGDRGAEAFF. CDR3 in DNA: TGCGCCAGCAGCGGAGACAGGGGGGCTGAAGCTTTCTTT.

This clonotype has just a few counts. The V call is TRBV6-5, the J call TRBJ2-3; D might be TRBD2 (5 bases). This CDR3 region has 15 residues. The germline V and J ends were trimmed by 2 bases and 0 bases, with 9 bases remaining between them. The germline CDR1 and CDR2 sequences are MNHEY and SVGAGI. The CDR3: CASSYGGLSTDTQYF. In DNA, the CDR3 is TGTGCCAGCAGTTACGGAGGCCTCAGCACAGATACGCAGTATTTT.

This chain uses TRBV4-1 with TRBJ1-1; perhaps TRBD1 as D (6 bases). With 8 bases removed from V and 0 bases from J, the gap between germline ends came to 16 bases. Per germline, CDR1 MGHRA and CDR2 YSYEKL. The CDR3 length is 15 residues. CDR3 DNA: TGCGCCAGCCACGAGTCGGGACAAATGAACACTGAAGCTTTCTTT. This translates into CASHESGQMNTEAFF.

This clonotype has just a few counts. J is TRBJ2-2 and V is TRBV27; D remains ambiguous. The V end was cut by 2 bases, the J end by 2 bases, with 9 bases between. Per the germline V gene, CDR1 is MNHEY and CDR2 is SMNVEV (reference sequence). The CDR3 is 15 amino acids. The CDR3 coding sequence is TGTGCCAGCAGTTTAAAAGTCTTCAACACCGGGGAGCTGTTTTTT. This sequence encodes CASSLKVFNTGELFF.

This clonotype was found many times. The gene calls are TRBV29-1 and TRBJ1-1; 7 bases match TRBD1. Unmatched junction bases numbered 8, after V lost 3 bases and J lost 1 base. Germline CDR1 reads SQVTM; CDR2 reads ANQGSEA. This CDR3 contains 15 residues. CDR3 protein: CSVDETGTANTEAFF. CDR3 bases: TGCAGCGTTGACGAGACCGGGACAGCGAACACTGAAGCTTTCTTT.

This sequence joins TRBV18 and TRBJ2-3; D not resolved. Germline CDR1 is KGHSH and CDR2 is LQKENI. V was pared by 2 bases and J by 0 bases, with 9 bases between. The CDR3 covers 15 residues. CDR3 in amino acids: CASSPIQSSTDTQYF. As DNA, the CDR3 is TGTGCCAGCTCACCAATCCAGAGTAGCACAGATACGCAGTATTTT.

V usage is TRBV3-1 and J usage is TRBJ2-3; 9 bases agree with TRBD2. Germline-derived CDR1 and CDR2 are LGHDT and YNNKEL (reference sequence). Losses at the gene ends were 6 bases for V and 4 bases for J; bases not matched to a gene: 14. The CDR3 is 17 residues long. The CDR3 sequence is CASRPPRAGGRSDTQYF. In DNA form, the CDR3 reads TGTGCCAGCAGACCCCCACGCGCGGGAGGGAGGTCAGATACGCAGTATTTT.

This clonotype was seen more than once but under ten times. This chain uses TRBV20-1 with TRBJ2-1; the match to TRBD1 covers 11 bases. The CDR3 extends over 15 amino acids. Germline trimming cut 6 bases from V and 0 bases from J; bases unmatched to any gene: 4. CDR1 DFQATT and CDR2 SNEGSKA come from the germline V gene (reference sequence). The CDR3 region is CSAPGTGGSYNEQFF. The DNA for the CDR3 is TGCAGTGCCCCGGGGACAGGGGGCTCCTACAATGAGCAGTTCTTC.

This rearrangement joins TRBV20-1 to TRBJ1-5, with D hard to call. The CDR3 runs 12 residues. The germline V gene has CDR1 DFQATT and CDR2 SNEGSKA (reference sequence). The germline V and J ends were trimmed by 6 bases and 4 bases, with 10 bases remaining between them. Written as DNA, the CDR3 is TGCAGTGCCCGACACGCAAATCAGCCCCAGCATTTT. Translated, it gives CSARHANQPQHF.